A selection of T cell receptor beta chains follows, all from one sample in a study of beta chain features in type 1 diabetes. Profiled with immunoSEQ multiplex PCR; TCRdb holds only in-frame clones, not every one. The sample consists of around 140,000 clones, 9% to 10% of them appearing once. Material for sequencing was central memory CD4+ T cells from blood. These receptors were collected from a woman in her 40s in good health. The CDR3 runs from the conserved cysteine through the conserved F or W. Each record gives: clone size, J gene, V gene, D gene, CDR3 DNA, CDR3 protein. D genes are given only for firm matches. The listing skips clone size in some rows; elsewhere it reads once, few, many or a size class.

NA TRBJ2-5 TRBV7-6 NA TGTGCCAGCAGCCCCGCCGGGGAGACCCAGTACTTC CASSPAGETQYF
NA TRBJ2-5 TRBV7-9 TRBD1 TGTGCCATCGACAGGGCGGAGACCCAGTACTTC CAIDRAETQYF
NA TRBJ2-5 TRBV5-5 NA TGTGCCAGCAGCTTGCGGGTAGAGACCCAGTACTTC CASSLRVETQYF
few TRBJ1-1 TRBV6-6 NA TGTGCCAGCACCTTAGGGGCAGGGAACACTGAAGCTTTCTTT CASTLGAGNTEAFF
few TRBJ1-2 TRBV5-1 TRBD1 TGCGCCAGCAGCTTGGAGGGACAGGGAAATTATGGCTACACCTTC CASSLEGQGNYGYTF
few TRBJ2-3 TRBV5-4 TRBD1 TGTGCCAGCAGCTTGGAGGGGGCATCTCGAAATACGCAGTATTTT CASSLEGASRNTQYF
NA TRBJ2-7 TRBV9 TRBD1 TGTGCCAGCAGCGTAGGAGGGACAGGGTGGGGGAAAGAGCAGTACTTC CASSVGGTGWGKEQYF
few TRBJ1-2 TRBV28 TRBD1 TGTGCCACCTCTCGGGACAGGGCTTTTACTAACTATGGCTACACCTTC CATSRDRAFTNYGYTF
NA TRBJ1-5 TRBV6-1 NA TGTGCCAGCAGTAAAGGCGGGAATCAGCCCCAGCATTTT CASSKGGNQPQHF
NA TRBJ1-4 TRBV19 TRBD1 TGTGCCAGTAGTACTGGGACAGCGGATGAAAAACTGTTTTTT CASSTGTADEKLFF
few TRBJ2-5 TRBV5-1 TRBD1 TGCGCCAGCAGCTTCATAGGGGGCCAGGAGACCCAGTACTTC CASSFIGGQETQYF
few TRBJ2-5 TRBV7-2 TRBD2 TGTGCCAGCAGCTTCGTAGCGGGGGGAGAGACCCAGTACTTC CASSFVAGGETQYF
few TRBJ2-1 TRBV7-9 NA TGTGCCAGCAGCCCGGACGGGGGGCGGTGGGATGAGCAGTTCTTC CASSPDGGRWDEQFF
NA TRBJ1-1 TRBV11-2 NA TGTGCCAGCAGCTTGTATCGGGGTGGGAGTACTGAAGCTTTCTTT CASSLYRGGSTEAFF
few TRBJ1-5 TRBV7-2 TRBD1 TGTGCCAGCAGCTTGGGACAGGGCAATCAGCCCCAGCATTTT CASSLGQGNQPQHF
NA TRBJ1-1 TRBV6-6 NA TGTGCCAGCAGTTGGAGGGTGAACACTGAAGCTTTCTTT CASSWRVNTEAFF
NA TRBJ2-5 TRBV5-1 NA TGCGCCAGCAGCTTGGGGCAGGGGTTCGAGACCCAGTACTTC CASSLGQGFETQYF
few TRBJ2-7 TRBV25-1 TRBD1 TGTGCCAGCAGCGAACCGGGACAGTCTACCTACGAGCAGTACTTC CASSEPGQSTYEQYF
NA TRBJ2-7 TRBV2 NA TGTGCCAGCAGTGCTAGATCCTACGAGCAGTACTTC CASSARSYEQYF
few TRBJ2-5 TRBV6-1 TRBD1 TGTGCCAGCAGCGGGCTCGGGACAGCCCAAGAGACCCAGTACTTC CASSGLGTAQETQYF
NA TRBJ1-1 TRBV11-2 TRBD1 TGTGCCAGCACCTGGGACAGGAGTACTGAAGCTTTCTTT CASTWDRSTEAFF
few TRBJ2-7 TRBV27 TRBD1 TGTGCCAGCAGTTTAGCGGGACAGGGGACCTACGAGCAGTACTTC CASSLAGQGTYEQYF
few TRBJ1-4 TRBV6-6 NA TGTGCCAGCAGTTACGGGTTGAGCGGTGAAAAACTGTTTTTT CASSYGLSGEKLFF
few TRBJ1-3 TRBV4-2 TRBD1 TGTGCCAGCAGCCAAGTCCATACAGGGGTAACTGGAAACACCATATATTTT CASSQVHTGVTGNTIYF
few TRBJ2-7 TRBV7-2 NA TGTGCCAGCAGCCTAGGGGGGGGCTGGGAGCAGTACTTC CASSLGGGWEQYF
few TRBJ1-2 TRBV7-9 NA TGTGCCAGCACCCCCCAACAGGACTACACCTTC CASTPQQDYTF
NA TRBJ1-1 TRBV7-8 TRBD1 TGTGCCAGCAGCCTTATTGAGGGGACAGGTACTATGAACACTGAAGCTTTCTTT CASSLIEGTGTMNTEAFF
NA TRBJ2-1 TRBV19 NA TGTGCCAGTAGTAGGGGCGGGGGCTTTCGGGTTGTTGTCAATGAGCAGTTCTTC CASSRGGGFRVVVNEQFF
NA TRBJ1-6 TRBV5-1 TRBD1 TGCGCCAGCTGCCCGGACAGGGAAAATTCACCCCTCCACTTT CASCPDRENSPLHF
few TRBJ2-3 TRBV7-8 NA TGTGCCAGCAGCGCGACAAGGACAGATACGCAGTATTTT CASSATRTDTQYF
few TRBJ2-3 TRBV5-1 TRBD2 TGCGCCAGCAGCTTGGCTAGCGGGGGCGGCACAGATACGCAGTATTTT CASSLASGGGTDTQYF
few TRBJ1-5 TRBV19 NA TGTGCCAGTAGTATAGAGGCCGTCCAGCCCCAGCATTTT CASSIEAVQPQHF
few TRBJ1-5 TRBV25-1 NA TGTGCCAGCAGTGAACCAGGCAATCAGCCCCAGCATTTT CASSEPGNQPQHF